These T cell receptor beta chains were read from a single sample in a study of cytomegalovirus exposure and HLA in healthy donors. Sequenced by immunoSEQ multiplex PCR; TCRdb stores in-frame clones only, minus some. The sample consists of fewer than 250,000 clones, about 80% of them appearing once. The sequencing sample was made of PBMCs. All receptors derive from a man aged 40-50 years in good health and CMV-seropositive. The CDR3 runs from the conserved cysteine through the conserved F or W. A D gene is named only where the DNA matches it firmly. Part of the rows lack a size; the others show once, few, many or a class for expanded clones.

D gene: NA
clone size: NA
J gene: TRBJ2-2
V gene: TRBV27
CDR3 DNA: TGTGCCACCCATCCCCATTCGGCCGGGGAGCTGTTTTTT
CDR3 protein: CATHPHSAGELFF

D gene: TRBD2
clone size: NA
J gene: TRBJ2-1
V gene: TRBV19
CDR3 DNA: TGTGCCAGTAGTCTCCCTAGCGGGGGTGACAATGAGCAGTTCTTC
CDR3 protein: CASSLPSGGDNEQFF

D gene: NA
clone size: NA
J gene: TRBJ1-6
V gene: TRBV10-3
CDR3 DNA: TGTGCCATCAGTGAGTCACCGGGGGAACATTCACCCCTCCACTTT
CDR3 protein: CAISESPGEHSPLHF

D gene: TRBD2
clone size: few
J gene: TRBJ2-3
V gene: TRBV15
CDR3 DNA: TGTGCCACCAGCAGAGACTACGGGAGGATCACAGATACGCAGTATTTT
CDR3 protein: CATSRDYGRITDTQYF

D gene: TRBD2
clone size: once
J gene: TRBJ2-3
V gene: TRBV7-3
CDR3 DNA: TGTGCCAGCAGCTTAACTAGCGGGGCCCTAGATACGCAGTATTTT
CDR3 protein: CASSLTSGALDTQYF

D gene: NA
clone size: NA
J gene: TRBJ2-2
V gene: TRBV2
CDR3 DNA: TGTGCCAGCAGTGCGGACGGACTGAACACCGGGGAGCTGTTTTTT
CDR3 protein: CASSADGLNTGELFF

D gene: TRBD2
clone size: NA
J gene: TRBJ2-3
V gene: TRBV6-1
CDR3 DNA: TGTGCCAGCAGTGAAGTAAGGGGGAATATTGGACTAGCGGAGAAAAGGTCAGGTACGCAGTATTTT
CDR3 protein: CASSEVRGNIGLAEKRSGTQYF

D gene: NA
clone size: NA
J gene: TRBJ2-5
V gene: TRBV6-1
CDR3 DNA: TGTGCCAGCAGTGAGGGAGGACTAACCCAAGAGACCCAGTACTTC
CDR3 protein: CASSEGGLTQETQYF

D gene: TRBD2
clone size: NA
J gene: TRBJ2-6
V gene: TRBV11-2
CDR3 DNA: TGTGCCAGCAGCCAGCCGGGTAGCGGGAGGCTCGGGGCCAACGTCCTGACTTTC
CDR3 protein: CASSQPGSGRLGANVLTF

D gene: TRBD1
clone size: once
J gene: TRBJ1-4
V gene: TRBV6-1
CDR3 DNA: TGTGCCAGCAGGCCGGGACAGGGTGATGAAAAACTGTTTTTT
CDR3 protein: CASRPGQGDEKLFF

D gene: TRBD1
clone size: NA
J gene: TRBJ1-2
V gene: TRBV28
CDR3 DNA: TGTGCCAGCAGTTTAGGGGTCGGGACAGGAACCTTTGGGTATGGCTACACCTTC
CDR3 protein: CASSLGVGTGTFGYGYTF

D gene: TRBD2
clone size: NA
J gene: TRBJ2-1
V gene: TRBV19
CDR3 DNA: TGTGCCAGTAGCGGGAGGGCCCTGGATGAGCAGTTCTTC
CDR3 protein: CASSGRALDEQFF

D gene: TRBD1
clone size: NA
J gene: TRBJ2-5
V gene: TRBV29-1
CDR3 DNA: TGCAGCGTCGGGTGGACAGGAAGGTCTACCCCTCAAGAGACCCAGTACTTC
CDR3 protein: CSVGWTGRSTPQETQYF

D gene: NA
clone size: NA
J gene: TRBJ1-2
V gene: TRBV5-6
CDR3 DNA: TGTGCCAGCCGTCCCGGTTACGGCTATGGCTACACCTTC
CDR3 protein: CASRPGYGYGYTF

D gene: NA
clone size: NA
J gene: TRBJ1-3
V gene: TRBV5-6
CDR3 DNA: TGTGCCAGCAGCTTGCGGGACACCTACTCTGGAAACACCATATATTTT
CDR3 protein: CASSLRDTYSGNTIYF

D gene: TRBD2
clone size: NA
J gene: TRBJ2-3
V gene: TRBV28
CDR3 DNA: TGTGCCAGCAGTACATTGGGACTAGCGGTCCGCACAGATACGCAGTATTTT
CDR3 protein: CASSTLGLAVRTDTQYF

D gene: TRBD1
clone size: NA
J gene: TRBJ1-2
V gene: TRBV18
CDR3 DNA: TGTGCCAGCTCAAGGGGACAGGGGGCTGACTATGGCTACACCTTC
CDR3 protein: CASSRGQGADYGYTF

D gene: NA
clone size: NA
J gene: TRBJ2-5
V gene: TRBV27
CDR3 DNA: TGTGCCAGCAGTTTCGGAGGCGAAGCGGCGGAGACCCAGTACTTC
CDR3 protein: CASSFGGEAAETQYF

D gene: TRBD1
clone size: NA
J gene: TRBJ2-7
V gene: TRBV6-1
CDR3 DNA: TGTGCCAGCAGTATCGGACAGGTATCCTACGAGCAGTACTTC
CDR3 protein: CASSIGQVSYEQYF

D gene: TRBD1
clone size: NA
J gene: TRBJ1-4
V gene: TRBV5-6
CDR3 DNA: TGTGCCAGCAGCCAAGAAGCCAGGGGGCTTGGGAATGAAAAACTGTTTTTT
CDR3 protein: CASSQEARGLGNEKLFF

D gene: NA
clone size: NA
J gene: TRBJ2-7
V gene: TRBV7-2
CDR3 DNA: TGTGCCAGCAGCTCCCGAACAGGGTCCGACGAGCAGTACTTC
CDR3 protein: CASSSRTGSDEQYF

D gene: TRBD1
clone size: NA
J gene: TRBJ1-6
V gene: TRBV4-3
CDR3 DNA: TGCGCCAGCAGCCAAGAATACGGGACAGGTCATTCACCCCTCCACTTT
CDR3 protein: CASSQEYGTGHSPLHF

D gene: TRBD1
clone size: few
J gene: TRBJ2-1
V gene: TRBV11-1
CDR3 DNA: TGTGCCAGCAGCCGACAGGGGTTGGGACAATACAATGAGCAGTTCTTC
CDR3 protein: CASSRQGLGQYNEQFF

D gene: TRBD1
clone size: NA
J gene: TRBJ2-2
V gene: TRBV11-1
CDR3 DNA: TGTGCCAGCAGCTTAGGCACGGCCGGGACAGTCAACACCGGGGAGCTGTTTTTT
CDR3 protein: CASSLGTAGTVNTGELFF

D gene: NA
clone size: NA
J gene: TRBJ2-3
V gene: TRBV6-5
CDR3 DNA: TGTGCCAGCAGTTACATTCGGTCCGGTACCGCAGATACGCAGTATTTT
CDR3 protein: CASSYIRSGTADTQYF